This T cell receptor (delta chain) comes out of a study of gamma-delta chains in newborns, infants, children. Looking at the study overall: Polyclonal expansion of innate γδ T cells after birth follows microbial exposure.

TCRdb re-called clones from the reads using CATT. The data contain hundreds of delta-chain clones, approximately 1.5% of them singletons. About this clone: The protein that TCRdb holds for this DNA derives from a much larger clone and differs from the translated DNA at residue 13, which likely indicates a read error; the protein shown here is translated from the DNA.

J gave up 9 bases and V 4 bases, and 15 bases lay outside the gene matches. The CDR3 consists of 16 residues. Germline values: CDR1 TSWWSYY, CDR2 QGS. The clonotype comes from a child in good health. Specimen: blood. The genes are TRDV1 and TRDJ1; 9 nucleotides match TRDD2. In DNA form, the CDR3 reads TGTGCTCTTGGGGTCCCTTCCTACGCCACGCGCGGCGAACTCATCTTT. The encoded protein is CALGVPSYATRGELIF.